The 23 T cell receptor beta chains reported below all come from one sample, sequenced in a study of shared clonotypes between healthy human individuals (dated by TCRdb to about 2020). Library creation used the immunoSEQ multiplex PCR assay. Held by TCRdb, this immuneACCESS table contains in-frame sequences only and omits some clones. Under half of the omission traces to an unresolved V gene where checked; the cause of the rest is unknown. The sample profile shows 500,000 to 550,000 clones; around 96% of them were found once. The ten largest clones represent around 0.066% of the sample. Material for sequencing was naive CD4+ T cells sorted from blood. The meaning of the sample's cell subset or site label: CD45RA+ positively selected. Receptor source: a woman aged 30 to 39 in good health.

The CDR3 DNA is TGTGCCTCGCGTTCGGTCAGCGCGACCGGGGAGCTGTTTTTT. Its protein is CASRSVSATGELFF. The chain is built from TRBV7-2 and TRBJ2-2; D unresolved. CDR1 is SGHTA and CDR2 is FQGNSA in the germline V gene. V lost 11 bases and J 5 bases, leaving 18 bases between the germline ends. The CDR3 contains 14 residues.

The gene calls are TRBV9 and TRBJ2-7; TRBD2 might be the D (6 bases). Germline CDR1 is SGDLS and CDR2 is YYNGEE. Deletions cut 0 bases from V and 6 bases from J, with 16 bases between. The CDR3 runs 15 residues. CDR3 coding DNA: TGTGCCAGCAGCGTAGGCCCGGGGGTGCCGGGCGAGCAGTACTTC. Amino acid sequence: CASSVGPGVPGEQYF.

The chain joins TRBV4-1 to TRBJ1-1, with TRBD1 matching 9 bases. The CDR3 is 14 amino acids. Per the germline V gene, CDR1 is MGHRA and CDR2 is YSYEKL. Trimming cost V 6 bases and J 4 bases; bases outside gene matches: 6. DNA of the CDR3: TGCGCCAGCAGACAGGGGGCGCTGGGCACTGAAGCTTTCTTT. It is translated as CASRQGALGTEAFF.

V is TRBV28 and J is TRBJ2-7; unclear D gene. Germline assignment: CDR1 MDHEN and CDR2 SYDVKM. The CDR3 has 15 amino acids. Trimming left V 1 base short and J 0 bases short, with 10 bases between. This chain's CDR3 is CASSLSRLGSYEQYF. CDR3 DNA sequence: TGTGCCAGCAGTTTATCCAGGTTGGGCTCCTACGAGCAGTACTTC. The whole variable domain, filled in from reference TRBV28 and TRBJ2-7, reads DVKVTQSSRYLVKRTGEKVFLECVQDMDHENMFWYRQDPGLGLRLIYFSYDVKMKEKGDIPEGYSVSREKKERFSLILESASTNQTSMYLCASSLSRLGSYEQYFGPGTRLTVT.

J is TRBJ2-2 and V is TRBV2; D is ambiguous. V lost 2 bases and J 1 base, leaving 8 bases between the germline ends. This CDR3 is 15 amino acids long. Per germline, CDR1 SNHLY and CDR2 FYNNEI. The CDR3: CASSEHTLNTGELFF. CDR3 nucleotide sequence: TGTGCCAGCAGTGAACACACCCTGAACACCGGGGAGCTGTTTTTT.

The J gene is TRBJ2-3, the V gene TRBV4-1, with TRBD1 matching over 10 bases. The CDR3 spans 17 residues. Trimming at V came to 3 bases and at J to 3 bases, leaving 9 bases not matched to a gene. Germline values: CDR1 MGHRA, CDR2 YSYEKL. In nucleotides, the CDR3 is TGCGCCAGCAGCCAGGGACAGGGGCGCCGGGGAACAGATACGCAGTATTTT. This codes for CASSQGQGRRGTDTQYF.

This chain connects TRBV30 to TRBJ2-2; 7 bases are shared with TRBD2. The ends lost 0 bases at V and 5 bases at J; junction bases unmatched: 3. Germline CDR1 GTSNPN, CDR2 SVGIG (reference sequence). The CDR3 runs to 14 residues. This chain's CDR3 is CAWSVWGGTGELFF. CDR3 DNA: TGTGCCTGGAGTGTATGGGGGGGTACCGGGGAGCTGTTTTTT.

The J gene is TRBJ2-7, the V gene TRBV10-2; D is perhaps TRBD2 (5 bases). Trimming cost V 5 bases and J 11 bases, with 16 bases left between them. Per germline, CDR1 WSHSY and CDR2 SAAADI. The CDR3 covers 12 residues. CDR3: CASSPSGGFEYF. The CDR3 DNA sequence: TGCGCCAGCAGTCCCAGCGGCGGGTTTGAGTACTTC.

The CDR3 sequence: CATGNSGTAANTGELFF. The CDR3 bases are TGTGCCACCGGAAACTCCGGGACGGCTGCGAACACCGGGGAGCTGTTTTTT. The chain has TRBV27 and TRBJ2-2, with D perhaps assigned TRBD1 or TRBD2 (5 bases each). V shed 10 bases and J shed 0 bases, with 21 bases lying between them. The germline CDR1 and CDR2 sequences are MNHEY and SMNVEV (reference sequence). The CDR3 totals 17 residues.

This clone was recorded once. The V and J genes are TRBV19 and TRBJ1-2, with D possibly TRBD1 on 6 matching bases. The CDR3 is made up of 17 amino acids. The germline gives CDR1 LNHDA, CDR2 SQIVND (reference sequence). Trimming left V 6 bases short and J 2 bases short, with 22 bases between. In nucleotides, the CDR3 is TGTGCCAGTAGAACAGAATGGGGGGCAGGAATAAACTATGGCTACACCTTC. Translation: CASRTEWGAGINYGYTF.

The chain uses TRBV5-6 and TRBJ1-4; TRBD1 aligns across 7 bases. The CDR3 is made up of 16 amino acids. Germline assignment: CDR1 SGHDT and CDR2 YYEEEE. V lost 1 base to trimming and J lost 0 bases; unmatched junction nucleotides: 3. The CDR3 DNA reads TGTGCCAGCAGCTTGACAGGGGCTGCAACTAATGAAAAACTGTTTTTT. This sequence encodes CASSLTGAATNEKLFF.

V is TRBV20-1 and J is TRBJ2-7; D ambiguous. CDR1 is DFQATT, CDR2 SNEGSKA, per germline (reference sequence). The CDR3 runs to 11 residues. Trimming cost V 6 bases and J 2 bases, with 8 bases left between them. CDR3: CSAAGPYEQYF. CDR3 nucleotide sequence: TGCAGTGCAGCCGGGCCCTACGAGCAGTACTTC.

V usage is TRBV7-9 and J usage is TRBJ2-7, with D hard to call. Germline-derived CDR1 and CDR2 are SEHNR and FQNEAQ (reference sequence). V was pared by 5 bases and J by 3 bases, with 17 bases between. The length of the CDR3 is 15 residues. The CDR3 coding sequence is TGTGCCAGCAGCCCCTCCGGTGGTCCCTACTACGAGCAGTACTTC. Translation: CASSPSGGPYYEQYF.

The gene calls are TRBV5-6 and TRBJ2-1; possibly TRBD1 for D (5 bases). The CDR3 runs to 16 residues. The germline V gene has CDR1 SGHDT and CDR2 YYEEEE. Trimming cost V 1 base and J 1 base, with 12 bases left between them. The CDR3 region has the DNA TGTGCCAGCAGCTTGTTAAGGGGTACGTCCTACAATGAGCAGTTCTTC. Residues: CASSLLRGTSYNEQFF.

The chain employs TRBV13 and TRBJ2-5; D gene ambiguous. Trimming left V 2 bases short and J 1 base short, with 11 bases between. This CDR3 region has 15 residues. Germline CDR1 and CDR2: PRHDT and FYEKMQ (reference sequence). Here the CDR3 DNA reads TGTGCCAGCAGCTTATCAACAGATTCCCAAGAGACCCAGTACTTC. This gives the protein CASSLSTDSQETQYF.

The chain links TRBV6-5 to TRBJ1-1; D is undetermined. V lost 6 bases and J 4 bases, leaving 9 bases between the germline ends. This CDR3 region has 12 residues. The germline gives CDR1 MNHEY, CDR2 SVGAGI. The chain's CDR3 is CASSPPSTEAFF. The CDR3 DNA sequence: TGTGCCAGCAGCCCACCCAGCACTGAAGCTTTCTTT.

This clone was recorded once. The rearrangement joins TRBV6-6 to TRBJ1-1; D not resolved. From germline, CDR1 is MNHNY and CDR2 SVGAGI (reference sequence). CDR3 length: 14 amino acids. Trimming cost V 10 bases and J 0 bases, with 15 bases left between them. CDR3 sequence reads: CATRRVGLNTEAFF. The CDR3 DNA reads as TGTGCCACCCGGAGGGTTGGTCTGAACACTGAAGCTTTCTTT.

The V call is TRBV7-2, the J call TRBJ2-7; 9 positions match TRBD2. In germline, CDR1 is SGHTA, CDR2 FQGNSA. V was clipped by 6 bases and J by 6 bases; unmatched bases: 12. The CDR3 sequence is 15 residues long. CDR3 sequence (DNA): TGTGCCAGCAGAGCCCTTAGCGGGAGTACGGTCGAGCAGTACTTC. It encodes CASRALSGSTVEQYF.

J is TRBJ2-7 and V is TRBV27; no clear D gene. Germline loops: CDR1 MNHEY, CDR2 SMNVEV (reference sequence). V was cut by 8 bases and J by 3 bases, with 14 bases left in between. This CDR3 has 13 residues. CDR3: CASSRPPYYEQYF. The CDR3 DNA reads TGTGCCAGCTCTAGGCCCCCCTACTACGAGCAGTACTTC.

CDR3 in amino acids: CASSEGAVAHQPQHF. In nucleotides, the CDR3 is TGTGCCAGCAGTGAAGGGGCGGTAGCCCATCAGCCCCAGCATTTT. The chain has TRBV6-1 and TRBJ1-5; D is unresolved. With 1 base removed from V and 5 bases from J, the gap between germline ends came to 12 bases. Germline assignment: CDR1 MNHNS and CDR2 SASEGT. The CDR3 has 15 residues.

V is TRBV11-2 and J is TRBJ2-3; D remains unclear. Germline CDR1 and CDR2: SGHAT and FQNNGV. This CDR3 is built from 15 residues. The V and J ends lost 4 bases and 4 bases respectively, with 15 bases between them. CDR3 nucleotide sequence: TGTGCCAGCAGCTGGCATTCGGTGTCGGCAGATACGCAGTATTTT. This gives the protein CASSWHSVSADTQYF.

The gene calls are TRBV29-1 and TRBJ2-3; 11 nucleotides line up with TRBD2. This CDR3 spans 15 amino acids. After removal of 4 bases from V and 4 bases from J, the junction contained 7 bases not matched to a gene. Germline CDR1 and CDR2: SQVTM and ANQGSEA. The CDR3 DNA sequence: TGCAGCGTTGGCCCGGGACTAGCGGAACCAGATACGCAGTATTTT. As protein: CSVGPGLAEPDTQYF.

V usage is TRBV2 and J usage is TRBJ2-6; D uncertain. The V and J ends lost 3 bases and 0 bases respectively, with 6 bases between them. Germline V gives CDR1 SNHLY, CDR2 FYNNEI. This CDR3 is 15 amino acids long. CDR3 sequence (DNA): TGTGCCAGCAGTGAGTTGCCCTCTGGGGCCAACGTCCTGACTTTC. This sequence encodes CASSELPSGANVLTF.